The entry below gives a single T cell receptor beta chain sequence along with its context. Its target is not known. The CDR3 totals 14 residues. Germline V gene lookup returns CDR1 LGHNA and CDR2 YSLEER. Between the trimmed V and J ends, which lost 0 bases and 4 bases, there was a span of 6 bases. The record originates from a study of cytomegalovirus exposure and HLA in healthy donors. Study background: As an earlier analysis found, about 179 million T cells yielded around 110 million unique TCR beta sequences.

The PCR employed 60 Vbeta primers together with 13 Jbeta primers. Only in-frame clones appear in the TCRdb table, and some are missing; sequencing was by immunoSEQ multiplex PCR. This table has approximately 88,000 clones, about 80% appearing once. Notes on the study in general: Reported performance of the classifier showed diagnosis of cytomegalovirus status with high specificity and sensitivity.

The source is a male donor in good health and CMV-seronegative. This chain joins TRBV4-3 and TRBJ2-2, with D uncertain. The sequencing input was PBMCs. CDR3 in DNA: TGCGCCAGCAGCCAAGAACTTTTCACCGGGGAGCTGTTTTTT. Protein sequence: CASSQELFTGELFF.